Below, one T cell receptor (beta chain) is given with its context. Its antigen remains unknown. The record originates from a study of neoadjuvant anti-PD-1 for oral cavity cancer. For the study at large: Patients without progression got a fourth dose around day 43. Regarding the study as a whole: Post-treatment tumors with larger preexisting clones showed more shrinkage.

Time point specified: after neoadjuvant nivolumab, at surgical resection. Patients were newly diagnosed with stage II-IVA oral cavity squamous cell carcinoma without prior systemic or radiation treatment. These oral cavity squamous cell carcinomas were HPV-negative and locally advanced. Libraries were prepared by immunoSEQ multiplex PCR; TCRdb keeps only in-frame clonotypes and omits some of them. The sample records about 24,000 clones, around a quarter being singletons. From germline, CDR1 is PRHDT and CDR2 FYEKMQ (reference sequence). The CDR3 loop spans 14 amino acids. Trimming removed 5 bases from V and 6 bases from J; junction bases left unmatched: 5.

The rearrangement joins TRBV13 to TRBJ2-2; 8 bases line up with TRBD1. The TCR comes from a person aged 40 to 85 with oral cavity squamous cell carcinoma. Material: tumor tissue, obtained after nivolumab (anti-PD-1) treatment. CDR3 region: CASSPGGWAGELFF. The CDR3, as DNA: TGTGCCAGCAGCCCAGGGGGCTGGGCCGGGGAGCTGTTTTTT.